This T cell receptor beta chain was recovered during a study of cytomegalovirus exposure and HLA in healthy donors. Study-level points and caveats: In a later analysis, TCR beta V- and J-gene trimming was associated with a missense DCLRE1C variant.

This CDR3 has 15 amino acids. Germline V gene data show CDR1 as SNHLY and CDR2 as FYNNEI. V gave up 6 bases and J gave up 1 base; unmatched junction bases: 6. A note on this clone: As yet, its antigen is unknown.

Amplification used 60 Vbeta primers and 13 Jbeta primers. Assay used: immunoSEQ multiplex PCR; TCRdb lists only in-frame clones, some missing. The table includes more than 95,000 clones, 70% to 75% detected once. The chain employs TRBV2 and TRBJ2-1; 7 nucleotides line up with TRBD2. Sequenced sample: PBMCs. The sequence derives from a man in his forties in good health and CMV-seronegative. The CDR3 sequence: CASRGGTLSYNEQFF. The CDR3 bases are TGTGCCAGCAGGGGAGGGACCCTTTCCTACAATGAGCAGTTCTTC.